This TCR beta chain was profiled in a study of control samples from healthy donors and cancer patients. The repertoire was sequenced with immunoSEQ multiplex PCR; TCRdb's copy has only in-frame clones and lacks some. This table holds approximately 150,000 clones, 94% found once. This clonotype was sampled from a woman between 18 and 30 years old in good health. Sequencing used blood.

Written as DNA, the CDR3 is TGTGCCAGCAGTTTTCAGTTAGCCAACAAAGGACAGAAACATCAAGAGACCCAGTACTTC. It translates to CASSFQLANKGQKHQETQYF. The J gene is TRBJ2-5, the V gene TRBV27; D may be TRBD1 (6 bases). The germline V and J ends were trimmed by 3 bases and 2 bases, with 28 bases remaining between them. The germline V gene has CDR1 MNHEY and CDR2 SMNVEV (reference sequence). This CDR3 has 20 residues.